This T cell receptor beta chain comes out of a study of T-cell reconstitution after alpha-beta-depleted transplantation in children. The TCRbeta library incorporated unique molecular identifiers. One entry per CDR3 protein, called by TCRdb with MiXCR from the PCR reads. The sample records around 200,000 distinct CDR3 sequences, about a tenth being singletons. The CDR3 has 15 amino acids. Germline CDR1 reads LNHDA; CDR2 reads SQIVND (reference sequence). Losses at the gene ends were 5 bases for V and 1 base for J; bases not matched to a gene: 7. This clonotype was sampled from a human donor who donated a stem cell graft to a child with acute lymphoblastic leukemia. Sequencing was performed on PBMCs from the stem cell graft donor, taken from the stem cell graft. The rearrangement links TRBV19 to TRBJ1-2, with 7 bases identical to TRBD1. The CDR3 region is CASSRGTAINYGYTF. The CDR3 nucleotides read TGTGCCAGTAGTCGGGGGACAGCGATTAACTATGGCTACACCTTC. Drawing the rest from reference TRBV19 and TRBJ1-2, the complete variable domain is DGGITQSPKYLFRKEGQNVTLSCEQNLNHDAMYWYRQDPGQGLRLIYYSQIVNDFQKGDIAEGYSVSREKKESFPLTVTSAQKNPTAFYLCASSRGTAINYGYTFGSGTRLTVV.